Included here is one TCR beta chain sequence, with context. Its antigen specificity is not known. No much larger clone exists at a distance of one base, and base qualities are not known. Libraries were made using the immunoSEQ multiplex PCR assay. A mixture of 60 forward primers for TCR Vbeta segments and 13 reverse primers for TCR Jbeta segments was used in the multiplex PCR. A multiplex PCR assay on genomic DNA amplified the CDR3 region of rearranged TCR beta genes. On the Illumina HiSeq System, the amplified TCR beta libraries were sequenced as 87-base-pair reads. Regarding the original processing steps: A later analysis tallied roughly 78 million unique TCR beta chains across the 666 repertoires, and about 12 million of those chains were shared by two or more donors. To remove PCR and sequencing errors, raw reads were error-corrected and collapsed into unique sequences using a nearest-neighbor algorithm that merged closely related sequences. CDR3 sequences were aligned to IMGT reference sequences to assign V, D and J gene segments. Each retained sequence needed at least a six-nucleotide match to both a V gene segment and a J gene segment. A rearrangement counted as productive if the CDR3 had no stop codons and remained in frame with V and J, and every other rearrangement counted as non-productive. CDR3 was defined by IMGT convention, running from the second conserved V-encoded cysteine to the conserved J-encoded phenylalanine. In an earlier analysis of more than 550 of the donors, sequences lacking an unambiguous match to a single V gene segment were excluded. An earlier analysis of a few hundred of the donors called V segments functional above 56.7% productive rearrangements and segregating when the between-donor standard deviation exceeded 5%. A statistical classification framework was developed to diagnose cytomegalovirus status using the catalog of TCR beta chain sequences. V and J gene assignment, in a later analysis, came from comparing TCR nucleotide sequences with IMGT/GENE-DB human TR gene sequences. In a later analysis, CDR3 sequences and most-parsimonious VDJ recombination scenarios were assigned using the TCRdist pipeline. A later analysis defined each TCR beta chain by its CDR3 amino acid sequence plus V-gene family, and excluded reads lacking a unique V-gene family. A later analysis removed 450 to 600 highly shared, low-generation-probability nucleotide sequences to deal with suspected cross-contamination and a sequencing artifact. For each public chain, a later analysis derived a clonal expansion index from normalized ranks of inferred template counts within each repertoire. In a later analysis, generation probabilities were computed using a VDJ recombination model fitted to out-of-frame rearrangements, and the results were checked against IGoR. A later analysis scored TCR-TCR, TCR-HLA and TCR-CMV co-occurrence with hypergeometric tests, applying a repertoire-size bias correction to TCR pairs. False discovery rates were estimated in a later analysis by permuting HLA or CMV assignments 20 times. In a later analysis, co-occurring TCRs were grouped using DBSCAN, and TCRdist sequence similarity was added for clustering within HLA-allele-positive subsets. Repertoires with fewer than 30,000 or more than 120,000 public chains, plus five repertoires with anomalous nucleotide sharing, were excluded from co-occurrence clustering. The table comes from immuneACCESS by way of TCRdb, which keeps in-frame sequences with V and J called. Part of the clones is missing from these tables; in studies checked, under half for an unresolved V gene and the rest for unknown reasons. V and J calls and clone size come straight from that table; D and trimming were deduced from the DNA. This sample lists roughly 130,000 clones; 80% were detected once. Approximately 4% of the sample is held by the ten biggest clonotypes.

The cohort consisted of 600 to 700 healthy bone marrow donors. Cohort members were all nominally healthy when sampled, although unrecorded immune exposures were likely present. The donor tested CMV seronegative and was one of the 352 seronegative cohort members. Every donor gave a peripheral blood sample, and the peripheral blood mononuclear cells from that sample were used for TCR beta sequencing. The Qiagen DNeasy Blood Extraction Kit was used to extract genomic DNA from the blood cell samples. The record originates from a study of cytomegalovirus exposure and HLA in healthy donors (TCRdb year 2017). For the study in its entirety: An earlier analysis of several hundred of the donors reported under 300 Gb of sequence data and roughly 120 million unique TCR beta sequences obtained from about 179 million T cells. HLA typing included class I and class II loci at four-digit resolution. Because of strong linkage in the cohort, a handful of DR-DQ haplotypes were treated as single units for association and clustering. Rather than drawing on any new phenotypic data, the later analysis identified candidate immune exposures from TCR beta sequences and the way those sequences occurred across donors. The study used immunosequencing to profile the T cell repertoires of approximately 650 subjects and linked those repertoires to cytomegalovirus serostatus. An early release that covered more than 550 HLA-typed donors contained about 290 gigabases of sequencing data and tens of millions of unique TCR sequences. Among the approximately 430 genotyped donors, around 79% belonged to the genetic ancestry cluster associated with self-reported Caucasian donors. Besides the first cohort of around 670 subjects, a separate validation cohort made up of over a hundred different subjects was used. In a later genetic analysis, genome-wide SNP genotypes for about 60% of the 666 donors were used, and that subset was treated as a discovery cohort. The number of typed donors differed by locus: about 620-630 for A, B, C, DRB1 and DQB1; about 520 for DQA1; around 580 for DPA1; and approximately 450 for DPB1. Donor age, sex, ethnicity and CMV serostatus were compiled alongside the repertoire data. Across 398 genotyped donors of the cohort, an average of about 250,000 unique TCR beta nucleotide sequences per donor were sequenced, and 15% to 20% of those sequences were non-productive. The study was designed to test whether signatures of past pathogen exposure could be identified by cataloging public T cell receptors. Every repertoire in the discovery cohort had been generated on one and the same sequencing platform. In a later analysis, previously published TCR beta repertoires from fewer than 750 donors were re-analyzed and high-resolution HLA genotyping was added so that TCR occurrence patterns could be studied. In an earlier analysis of 500 to 650 of the donors, high-throughput TCR beta sequencing was used to judge whether each TCR beta V gene segment behaved as functional or pseudogenic. To predict cytomegalovirus infection status, the study combined high-throughput TCR immunosequencing, statistical association of individual TCRs with disease status, and machine learning.

Broad study findings and their caveats: A further reported finding was that TCR beta sequences accurately predicted the HLA-A and HLA-B alleles for most subjects in the first cohort. In a later analysis, TCR association rates were found to vary across HLA loci, with the most associated TCRs seen for DRB1 alleles and the fewest for HLA-C alleles. A cluster of highly shared sequence variants was judged likely to be a technical artifact of the sequencing pipeline. According to a later analysis, most CMV-associated TCR beta chains appeared to be HLA-restricted, and the HLA associations seemed to be driven largely by CMV exposure. When HLA alleles, especially DR and DQ, strongly co-occurred, TCR associations were difficult to assign to individual alleles. The authors suggested that the approach could potentially be generalized to other disease states and immunological phenotypes. Sequencing depth was assumed to be roughly uniform across donors in the presence/absence analyses, though that assumption may not hold. An association between a missense DCLRE1C variant and V-gene and J-gene trimming of TCR beta chains was found in a later genetic analysis and replicated in an independent cohort. The 87-base-pair reads could not distinguish some IMGT-functional V segments, including TRBV6-2 and TRBV6-3, so those segments were excluded. Linkage disequilibrium might explain the correlated functional status among segregating V segments, but an unknown experimental factor could not be ruled out. Over 15 rarely observed V segments, including chromosome 9 orphons, were excluded from the earlier analysis of just under 600 of the donors because counts were too low. Because HLA typing was unavailable for some donors at each locus, only the typed subset was used in association tests. In vitro tests confirmed that a few of the cytomegalovirus-associated TCR beta chains recognize cytomegalovirus antigens. Immune exposure information for the cohort was limited to CMV serostatus. Cytomegalovirus status was reported to be diagnosed by the classifier with high specificity and sensitivity in both the original and validation cohorts. Most TCR sequences were observed very rarely across donors, whereas some public TCRs were present in many individuals. In an earlier analysis of some 540 of the donors, most TCR beta V segments appeared in productive rearrangements about 87% or about 30% of the time, broadly matching IMGT annotations. In a later analysis, around 17,000 TCR beta sequences were associated with specific HLA alleles at a false discovery rate of 0.05. A total of 150 or so TCR beta chains were listed by the study as associated with cytomegalovirus. Several of the top co-occurrence clusters appeared to be linked to parvovirus B19, influenza, CMV and Epstein-Barr virus, according to a later analysis. Compared with equally common non-associated chains, HLA-associated TCR beta chains in a later analysis were more clonally expanded and had lower generation probabilities. In a later genetic analysis, fewer N-insertions in productive TCRs were reported among donors in an Asian-associated ancestry cluster than the roughly 710-donor mean. This cohort had only TCR beta chains sequenced, and the lack of alpha or paired-chain data limited which features could be detected.

The CDR3 runs 13 residues from the cysteine to the phenylalanine. Solely the CDR3 DNA is kept, with 39 bases framed from the first base. For this chain, trimming is 6 bases at the V end and 8 bases at the J end, and the number of junction bases without a gene match is 4. Reading the germline V gene gives CDR1 SNHLY and CDR2 FYNNEI. This clonotype was sampled from a woman in her thirties or forties in good health and CMV-seronegative. The chain employs TRBV2 and TRBJ1-6; the central 7 bases match TRBD1. Material: PBMCs. The CDR3: CASSQDRDSPLHF. The nucleotide sequence reads TGTGCCAGCAGCCAAGACAGGGATTCACCCCTCCACTTT.